A single sample gave rise to the 28 T cell receptor beta chains below, sequenced in a study of blood T cells in healthy people across ages. A second PCR, run for roughly 7 to 12 cycles, used a sample-barcoded 5' primer plus a J-beta primer mix. TCRdb reanalysed the 5' RACE reads using MiXCR and keeps one entry per CDR3 protein. The data show 800,000 or so distinct CDR3 sequences, approximately 25% seen once. This sample also appeared in a second study, on T cells of mothers and their children.

The sequenced material came from blood. The receptors derive from a boy under 18 in good health.

The rearrangement joins TRBV29-1 to TRBJ2-5; 10 nucleotides line up with TRBD1. CDR3 length: 14 residues. With V trimmed by 5 bases and J by 7 bases, 10 bases remained unmatched. CDR1 SQVTM and CDR2 ANQGSEA come from the germline V gene. In DNA, the CDR3 is TGCAGCGTTTGGGGGGACGGGACAGGGGTGACCCAGTACTTC. Encoded protein: CSVWGDGTGVTQYF.

In the case of this clonotype: Germline is not matched at one junction end, which may reflect a read error. In DNA form, the CDR3 reads TGTGCCAACAGTTCCGGGACAGGGTATTCCTATGGCTACACCTTC. Amino acids: CANSSGTGYSYGYTF. The rearrangement uses TRBV28 and TRBJ1-2; 9 bases map to TRBD1. Germline V CDR1 and CDR2: MDHEN, SYDVKM. The CDR3 has 15 residues.

The rearrangement joins TRBV19 to TRBJ1-2, with D uncertain. The germline V gene has CDR1 LNHDA and CDR2 SQIVND (reference sequence). This CDR3 is built from 13 residues. Trimming cost V 7 bases and J 4 bases, with 13 bases left between them. CDR3 DNA: TGTGCCAGTAAGGACGAGGGTCCCTATGGCTACACCTTC. This encodes CASKDEGPYGYTF.

The chain uses TRBV3-1 and TRBJ1-5; D gene unclear. This CDR3 region has 13 residues. The germline V gene has CDR1 LGHDT and CDR2 YNNKEL (reference sequence). Between the trimmed V and J ends, which lost 0 bases and 5 bases, there was a span of 5 bases. The CDR3 nucleotides are TGTGCCAGCAGCCAAGAATATGATCAGCCCCAGCATTTT. It codes for CASSQEYDQPQHF.

The chain employs TRBV15 and TRBJ2-1, with D uncertain. The CDR3 loop spans 14 amino acids. V lost 5 bases and J lost 6, with 14 bases in between. Germline V lookup: CDR1 LNHNV, CDR2 YYDKDF (reference sequence). Here the CDR3 DNA reads TGTGCCACCAGCGAAGAGTTCCCGGCCAATGAGCAGTTCTTC. Translated: CATSEEFPANEQFF.

In this sample, this clonotype turned up many times. V is TRBV4-3 and J is TRBJ2-7; 10 bases are shared with TRBD1. Germline CDR1 LGHNA, CDR2 YSLEER. V lost 4 bases and J lost 3; bases outside the gene matches: 3. CDR3 length: 14 amino acids. The chain's CDR3 is CASSPGQGRYEQYF. The CDR3 bases are TGCGCCAGCAGCCCGGGACAGGGGCGCTACGAGCAGTACTTC.

The chain employs TRBV20-1 and TRBJ2-2; 9 bases fit TRBD1. Trimming took 0 bases from V and 1 from J; bases not matched to a gene: 3. Looked up from germline, CDR1 is DFQATT and CDR2 is SNEGSKA (reference sequence). This CDR3 contains 16 residues. The CDR3, as DNA: TGCAGTGCTAGAGATCGGGACAGGGAGAACACCGGGGAGCTGTTTTTT. Protein sequence: CSARDRDRENTGELFF.

This rearrangement joins TRBV5-1 to TRBJ1-1; unclear D gene. This CDR3 contains 15 residues. Germline loops: CDR1 SGHRS, CDR2 YFSETQ. The V and J ends lost 3 bases and 0 bases respectively, with 12 bases between them. CDR3: CASSSGSTMNTEAFF. For the CDR3, the DNA is TGCGCCAGCAGCTCCGGGTCTACGATGAACACTGAAGCTTTCTTT.

This chain uses TRBV3-1 with TRBJ1-4; maybe TRBD1 (5 bases). This CDR3 is 14 amino acids long. V dropped 2 bases and J dropped 8 bases, with 12 bases sitting between them. Germline V gives CDR1 LGHDT, CDR2 YNNKEL (reference sequence). DNA for the CDR3: TGTGCCAGCAGCCAATTCCCCAGGGTCGAAAAACTGTTTTTT. This codes for CASSQFPRVEKLFF.

This chain joins TRBV4-3 and TRBJ2-3; 10 bases are a match to TRBD2. Germline lookup yields CDR1 LGHNA and CDR2 YSLEER. CDR3 length: 17 amino acids. V lost 3 bases, J lost 6 bases, and 12 bases stayed unmatched. CDR3 nucleotides: TGCGCCAGCAGCCAGCGAGCGGGAGGGCCGATTTGGGATACGCAGTATTTT. Its translation: CASSQRAGGPIWDTQYF.

This clonotype was picked up a small number of times. V and J are TRBV13 and TRBJ2-2; 8 nucleotides agree with TRBD1. CDR1 and CDR2 from the germline V gene are PRHDT and FYEKMQ (reference sequence). Trimming cost V 5 bases and J 7 bases; bases outside gene matches: 9. The CDR3 is 15 amino acids. The DNA for the CDR3 is TGTGCCAGCAGCCCAATCAGGGGGCATGTCGGGGAGCTGTTTTTT. Its translation: CASSPIRGHVGELFF.

This clonotype was detected a few times. The V and J genes are TRBV6-2 or TRBV6-3 and TRBJ1-3; no clear D gene. The V gene lost 7 bases and the J gene lost 2 bases, with 15 bases spanning the gap. Germline V CDR1 and CDR2: MNHEY, SVGEGT. This CDR3 is 15 amino acids long. Here the CDR3 DNA reads TGTGCCAGCACGTCTCATTCCGGGGCTGGAAACACCATATATTTT. Translation: CASTSHSGAGNTIYF.

This clonotype has a single count. The chain combines TRBV9 with TRBJ2-2; TRBD1 matches at 7 bases. Germline CDR1 is SGDLS and CDR2 is YYNGEE. The CDR3 sequence is 15 residues long. Trimming cost V 7 bases and J 5 bases; bases outside gene matches: 11. CDR3 amino acids: CASAPRQGITGELFF. The DNA of the CDR3 is TGTGCCAGCGCTCCTCGACAGGGCATAACCGGGGAGCTGTTTTTT.

This chain links TRBV12-3 or TRBV12-4 with TRBJ1-1; no definite D call. The CDR3 runs to 14 residues. Deletions cut 1 base from V and 1 base from J, with 7 bases between. CDR3 nucleotide sequence: TGTGCCAGCAGTTTAGGGATAAGGAACACTGAAGCTTTCTTT. Translation gives CASSLGIRNTEAFF.

This clonotype was seen once. The chain employs TRBV28 and TRBJ2-5; 11 bases fit TRBD2. This CDR3 is 18 amino acids long. V was clipped by 5 bases and J by 5 bases; unmatched bases: 16. The V gene's germline CDR1 is MDHEN and CDR2 SYDVKM. Here the CDR3 reads CASSRSRLAGMGGETQYF. CDR3 bases: TGTGCCAGCAGTAGGAGCCGACTAGCGGGAATGGGGGGGGAGACCCAGTACTTC.

The chain carries TRBV6-5 and TRBJ2-2; 8 bases fit TRBD2. This CDR3 spans 14 amino acids. Germline V gene lookup returns CDR1 MNHEY and CDR2 SVGAGI. The J segment lost 6 bases and the V segment lost 5 bases, leaving 5 bases of the junction unmatched. CDR3 nucleotide sequence: TGTGCCAGCAGTACAGGACTAGCCGCCGGGGAGCTGTTTTTT. Encoded protein: CASSTGLAAGELFF.

This sequence joins TRBV20-1 and TRBJ1-5, with unresolved D. The CDR3 totals 15 residues. CDR1 and CDR2 from the germline V gene are DFQATT and SNEGSKA (reference sequence). Trimming pared 0 bases from V and 0 bases from J, leaving 9 bases between. The CDR3 here is CSARDYGYSNQPQHF. The CDR3 DNA is TGCAGTGCTAGAGATTACGGATATAGCAATCAGCCCCAGCATTTT.

DNA of the CDR3: TGTGCCAGCAGCGCCGGGACAGTTGGGTACGAGCAGTACTTC. Its protein product is CASSAGTVGYEQYF. The chain uses TRBV9 and TRBJ2-7, with 7 bases fitting TRBD1. Trimming cost V 3 bases and J 4 bases; bases outside gene matches: 7. The CDR3 is 14 amino acids. Germline values: CDR1 SGDLS, CDR2 YYNGEE.

The rearrangement joins TRBV20-1 to TRBJ2-7; a weak D match, TRBD2 (7 bases). The CDR3 is 15 residues long. The V gene lost 3 bases and the J gene lost 4 bases, with 19 bases spanning the gap. In germline, CDR1 is DFQATT, CDR2 SNEGSKA (reference sequence). The CDR3 DNA sequence: TGCAGTGCTAGCTTCGGGGGGCGTGAGGGGTACGAGCAGTACTTC. The encoded protein is CSASFGGREGYEQYF.

This clonotype was observed a handful of times. V and J are TRBV7-9 and TRBJ2-1; possible D gene TRBD1, 5 bases. TRBJ2-5 explains the end of the DNA better; the J call may be wrong. Germline values: CDR1 SEHNR, CDR2 FQNEAQ (reference sequence). CDR3 length: 14 amino acids. CDR3 DNA sequence: TGTGCCAGCAGCGACCTTGACAGACAAGAGACCCAGTACTTC. It specifies CASSDLDRQETQYF.

V is TRBV18 and J is TRBJ1-4; possibly TRBD1 for D (5 bases). V lost 3 bases, J lost 11 bases, and 16 bases lay in between. The germline gives CDR1 KGHSH, CDR2 LQKENI. This CDR3 spans 14 amino acids. Here the CDR3 DNA reads TGTGCCAGCTCACCTCCGGGACGCAGAGGGAAACTGTTTTTT. It encodes CASSPPGRRGKLFF.

The chain joins TRBV29-1 to TRBJ2-3, with a possible D match to TRBD2 (6 bases). CDR1 and CDR2 from the germline V gene are SQVTM and ANQGSEA. The CDR3 spans 14 residues. Trimming removed 4 bases from V and 0 bases from J, with 11 bases in between. The CDR3 reads CSVAVGTSTDTQYF. The CDR3 region has the DNA TGCAGCGTTGCGGTCGGGACTAGCACAGATACGCAGTATTTT.

The chain links TRBV7-3 to TRBJ2-1; 8 bases match TRBD2. Matching the DNA end better, TRBJ2-5 makes the J call doubtful. The V gene's germline CDR1 is SGHTA and CDR2 FQGTGA. The CDR3 runs 15 residues. For the CDR3, the DNA is TGTGCCAGCAGCCCACTAGCGGAACCTCAAGAGACCCAGTACTTC. This translates into CASSPLAEPQETQYF.

This clonotype was recorded a few times. The chain carries TRBV28 and TRBJ2-5; TRBD1 aligns across 7 bases. The CDR3 sequence is 17 residues long. CDR1 is MDHEN and CDR2 is SYDVKM in the germline V gene. V lost 4 bases and J lost 1; bases outside the gene matches: 12. CDR3 sequence: CASSSDRKGAAQETQYF. The CDR3 nucleotides read TGTGCCAGCAGTTCCGACCGGAAGGGGGCAGCCCAAGAGACCCAGTACTTC.

The chain uses TRBV20-1 and TRBJ2-5; TRBD2 agrees at 9 bases. The V gene end was trimmed by 3 bases and the J gene end by 5 bases; junction bases not matched to a gene: 13. Germline assignment: CDR1 DFQATT and CDR2 SNEGSKA (reference sequence). CDR3 length: 16 amino acids. CDR3 protein: CSARRGGGSKSETQYF. The CDR3 region has the DNA TGCAGTGCTAGGCGGGGGGGCGGGAGTAAATCTGAGACCCAGTACTTC.

The rearrangement links TRBV27 to TRBJ2-7; 7 nucleotides align to TRBD1. V dropped 4 bases and J dropped 5; count of bases not matched to a gene: 11. This CDR3 contains 15 residues. In germline, CDR1 is MNHEY, CDR2 SMNVEV (reference sequence). For the CDR3, the DNA is TGTGCCAGCAGTTCGCGACAGGGCTCTGGGAACGAGCAGTACTTC. It codes for CASSSRQGSGNEQYF.

This chain connects TRBV24-1 to TRBJ1-2, with 7 bases aligning to TRBD1. This CDR3 has 13 residues. The V and J ends lost 3 bases and 5 bases, in that order; junction bases with no gene match: 2. The germline V gene has CDR1 KGHDR and CDR2 SFDVKD. CDR3 nucleotide sequence: TGTGCCACCAGTGATGGGACAGCTTATGGCTACACCTTC. Amino acids: CATSDGTAYGYTF.

The V and J genes are TRBV29-1 and TRBJ1-5; the D is unclear. Germline V gene sequence: CDR1 SQVTM, CDR2 ANQGSEA. This CDR3 comprises 14 residues. V lost 7 bases, J lost 2 bases, and 15 bases lay in between. In DNA form, the CDR3 reads TGCAGCGGACCGTCCGACGAGGGCAATCAGCCCCAGCATTTT. Residues: CSGPSDEGNQPQHF.